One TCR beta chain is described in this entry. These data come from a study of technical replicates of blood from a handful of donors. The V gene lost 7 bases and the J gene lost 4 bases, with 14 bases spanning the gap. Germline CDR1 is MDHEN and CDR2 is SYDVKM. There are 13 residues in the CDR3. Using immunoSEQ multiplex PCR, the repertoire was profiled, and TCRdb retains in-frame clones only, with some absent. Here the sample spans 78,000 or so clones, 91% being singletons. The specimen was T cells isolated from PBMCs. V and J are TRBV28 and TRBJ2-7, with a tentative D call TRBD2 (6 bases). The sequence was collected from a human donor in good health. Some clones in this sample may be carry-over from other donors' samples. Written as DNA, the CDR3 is TGTGCCAGCAAGGAGGGTGATAAGTACGAGCAGTACTTC. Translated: CASKEGDKYEQYF.